What follows are 2 T cell receptor beta chains derived from one specimen sequenced in a study of T cells in Graves' hyperthyroidism and ophthalmopathy. TCR beta CDR3 regions were amplified from RNA. TCR CDR3 underwent first-round RT-PCR with the HTBI primer set. MiXCR was run by TCRdb on the multiplex PCR reads, yielding one entry per CDR3 protein. Of around 700,000 distinct CDR3 sequences listed, approximately 40% are singletons. The specimen sequenced was blood. These receptors originate from a woman aged 40 to 50 with Graves' hyperthyroidism.

This clonotype came up many times. The chain is built from TRBV20-1 and TRBJ2-2; TRBD1 agrees at 7 bases. Trimming at V came to 2 bases and at J to 4 bases, leaving 10 bases not matched to a gene. Per germline, CDR1 DFQATT and CDR2 SNEGSKA (reference sequence). The CDR3 is made up of 16 amino acids. CDR3 nucleotide sequence: TGCAGTGCTAGATCCTGGGACAGTACGCCCACCGGGGAGCTGTTTTTT. Its protein is CSARSWDSTPTGELFF.

As to this clonotype: A much bigger clone sits one base away, suggesting this may be a read error. The gene calls are TRBV7-6 and TRBJ1-1; D not certain. The CDR3 contains 15 residues. Between the trimmed V and J ends, which lost 5 bases and 0 bases, there was a span of 13 bases. Germline CDR1 is SGHVS and CDR2 is FNYEAQ. This CDR3 reads CASSLTYPMNTEAFF. The CDR3 DNA reads as TGTGCCAGCAGCCTAACTTACCCTATGAACACTGAAGCTTTCTTT.